Here is one TCR beta chain with its context. CDR3 length: 13 amino acids. The germline V gene has CDR1 KGHSH and CDR2 LQKENI. The V and J ends lost 5 bases and 5 bases, in that order; junction bases with no gene match: 5. Assay used: immunoSEQ multiplex PCR; TCRdb lists only in-frame clones, some missing. This sample yields about 140,000 clones, of which approximately 84% are seen a single time; roughly 8% belongs to the top ten. The source of the sample is a study of blood T cell repertoires in COVID-19. About the study: From the United States, Italy and Spain came samples of acute and convalescent COVID-19.

The sequence derives from a human donor in a cohort sampled during active COVID-19. The sample taken for sequencing was peripheral blood. The chain links TRBV18 to TRBJ1-1; 7 bases are a match to TRBD1. The CDR3 protein is CASSTTGPTEAFF. The CDR3, as DNA: TGTGCCAGCTCAACGACAGGGCCGACTGAAGCTTTCTTT.